Each of the 2 T cell receptor beta chains below was sequenced from the same sample in a study of CD8 T cells in Susac syndrome. When the RNA was reverse transcribed, random hexamers were used with an input of about 0.5 to 1 ug. TCRdb processed the immunoSEQ multiplex PCR reads anew with MiXCR; each CDR3 protein has one entry. Of approximately 190,000 distinct CDR3 sequences in the sample, about 94% were seen once. Source material: CD4+ T cells from PBMCs. Receptors originate from a human donor with Susac syndrome.

The chain couples TRBV9 to TRBJ1-3, with TRBD1 as a possible D gene (6 bases). Germline V lookup: CDR1 SGDLS, CDR2 YYNGEE. CDR3 length: 15 amino acids. V shed 4 bases and J shed 2 bases, with 13 bases lying between them. CDR3 bases: TGTGCCAGCAGCCAACAGGGATCAACTGGAAACACCATATATTTT. Protein: CASSQQGSTGNTIYF.

This clonotype was observed a single time. V and J are TRBV29-1 and TRBJ2-2, with D maybe TRBD2 (6 bases). Trimming took off 4 bases at V and 2 bases at J, with 14 bases between the two ends. CDR3 length equals 15 residues. CDR1 is SQVTM and CDR2 is ANQGSEA in the germline V gene. The CDR3 loop is CSVGGSGLNTGELFF. CDR3 in DNA: TGCAGCGTTGGGGGTAGCGGTTTAAACACCGGGGAGCTGTTTTTT.